The present TCR beta chain was sequenced within a study of T cell repertoires in cytomegalovirus infection. Study in general: An indication of both CMV infection and matching HLA type came from public TCR beta signatures.

This clonotype was counted a few times. Its antigen is not known. TCRdb analysed the reads with MiXCR anew, one entry per CDR3 protein. The table lists around 450,000 distinct CDR3 sequences, approximately 31% of them singletons, with roughly 15% in the top ten. Findings and limits, study-wide: The ex vivo response was dominated by HLA-C-restricted CMV-specific TCR beta clonotypes. Using cumulative public TCR beta family frequency, the authors identified those who carried CMV together with the relevant HLA.

The origin of this receptor is a human donor in good health (CMV status not recorded). Some clones in this sample may be carry-over from other donors' samples. The specimen sequenced was PBMCs.

The CDR3 is CASSLGARAEAFF. DNA for the CDR3: TGCGCCAGCAGCTTGGGGGCTAGGGCTGAAGCTTTCTTT. The chain joins TRBV5-1 to TRBJ1-1; D not certain. CDR3 size: 13 residues. Deletions cut 0 bases from V and 6 bases from J, with 9 bases between. CDR1 and CDR2 from the germline V gene are SGHRS and YFSETQ. Variable domain in full (rest from reference TRBV5-1 and TRBJ1-1): KAGVTQTPRYLIKTRGQQVTLSCSPISGHRSVSWYQQTPGQGLQFLFEYFSETQRNKGNFPGRFSGRQFSNSRSEMNVSTLELGDSALYLCASSLGARAEAFFGQGTRLTVV.